The entry below gives a single T cell receptor (beta chain) sequence along with its context. The antigen remains undetermined. This sample is drawn from a study of T cell repertoires in cytomegalovirus infection. Across the study: Public TCR beta signatures provided an indication of both CMV infection and a matching HLA type.

Germline V gene sequence: CDR1 SQVTM, CDR2 ANQGSEA. V was shortened by 3 bases and J by 0 bases, with 7 bases between the two germline ends. The CDR3 extends over 13 amino acids. Via MiXCR, TCRdb re-called the reads, giving one row per CDR3 protein. The sample has 250,000 to 300,000 distinct CDR3 sequences; more than 15% are singletons. Findings and limits, study-wide: HLA-C-restricted CMV-specific TCR beta clonotypes prevailed in the ex vivo response. Cumulative frequency of public TCR beta families picked out carriers of CMV plus the relevant HLA.

This rearrangement joins TRBV29-1 to TRBJ2-3, with a weak D call TRBD2 (6 bases). The source of this sequence is a human donor in good health (CMV status not recorded). Some clones in this sample may be carry-over from other donors' samples. Input material: CD8+ T cells from PBMCs. This chain's CDR3 is CSVDGTSTDTQYF. The CDR3 DNA is TGCAGCGTTGACGGGACTAGCACAGATACGCAGTATTTT.